Below are 18 T cell receptor beta chains sequenced from a single sample in a study of blood T cell repertoires in COVID-19. TCRdb's copy holds only in-frame clones and misses some; the assay was immunoSEQ multiplex PCR. The repertoire holds 200,000 to 250,000 clones, with around 88% as singletons. The sample consisted of peripheral blood. These receptors all come from a young man with active or convalescent COVID-19.

Only a few counts were recorded for this clone. The CDR3: CASSQDSAGARETQYF. The CDR3, as DNA: TGTGCCAGCAGCCAAGACTCGGCGGGAGCTCGGGAGACCCAGTACTTC. V usage is TRBV4-2 and J usage is TRBJ2-5, with 7 bases identical to TRBD2. Germline assignment: CDR1 LGHNA and CDR2 YNFKEQ. This CDR3 region has 16 residues. Losses at the gene ends were 0 bases for V and 5 bases for J; bases not matched to a gene: 9.

The chain recombines TRBV19 with TRBJ1-2; 7 bases fit TRBD1. The V and J ends lost 4 bases and 4 bases, in that order; junction bases with no gene match: 3. Germline CDR1 is LNHDA and CDR2 is SQIVND (reference sequence). The CDR3 runs 13 residues. The CDR3 DNA reads as TGTGCCAGTAGTACACGACAGGGCTATGGCTACACCTTC. Translated: CASSTRQGYGYTF.

This sequence joins TRBV11-2 and TRBJ1-2, with D tentatively TRBD1 (5 bases). This CDR3 spans 15 amino acids. Germline V gives CDR1 SGHAT, CDR2 FQNNGV. V lost 5 bases to trimming and J lost 7 bases, with 20 bases between them. The CDR3 region has the DNA TGTGCCAGCAGCGGCCATCTCGGGGGATGGGGTGGCTACACCTTC. This sequence encodes CASSGHLGGWGGYTF.

V and J are TRBV6-5 and TRBJ2-1; 7 bases match TRBD1. The CDR3 has 11 amino acids. Germline V gene data show CDR1 as MNHEY and CDR2 as SVGAGI. CDR3 DNA sequence: TGTGCGCTCACAGGGGTAGCTGAGCAGTTCTTC. Its protein is CALTGVAEQFF.

The V gene is TRBV7-9, the J gene TRBJ2-3; D is possibly TRBD2 (5 bases). The CDR3 is 13 amino acids. Trimming cost V 3 bases and J 6 bases, with 10 bases left between them. Germline V gives CDR1 SEHNR, CDR2 FQNEAQ (reference sequence). CDR3 residues: CASSFQRRDTQYF. In nucleotides, the CDR3 is TGTGCCAGCAGCTTTCAGCGGCGGGATACGCAGTATTTT.

This rearrangement joins TRBV6-5 to TRBJ1-1, with 8 positions matching TRBD1. The V gene end was trimmed by 11 bases and the J gene end by 6 bases; junction bases not matched to a gene: 14. This CDR3 region has 14 residues. In germline, CDR1 is MNHEY, CDR2 SVGAGI. The CDR3 spells CAGGQAKLLAEAFF. In DNA, the CDR3 is TGTGCCGGGGGACAGGCTAAACTGTTGGCTGAAGCTTTCTTT.

This chain uses TRBV30 with TRBJ1-6; 8 positions match TRBD1. The CDR3 consists of 12 residues. Germline assignment: CDR1 GTSNPN and CDR2 SVGIG (reference sequence). The V segment lost 7 bases and the J segment 9 bases; nucleotides outside the gene matches: 5. CDR3 nucleotide sequence: TGTGCCTCGGGACAGGAGGGTTCACCCCTCCACTTT. It specifies CASGQEGSPLHF.

The chain couples TRBV3-1 (or the pseudogene TRBV3-2) to TRBJ1-4, with D tentatively TRBD1 (5 bases). V shed 8 bases and J shed 3 bases, with 16 bases lying between them. Looked up from germline, CDR1 is LGHDT and CDR2 is YNNKEL (reference sequence). The CDR3 extends over 15 amino acids. CDR3 sequence (DNA): TGTGCCAGCGCCGGGGGGGAGACAGCTAATGAAAAACTGTTTTTT. Amino acids: CASAGGETANEKLFF.

This chain connects TRBV11-2 to TRBJ2-7, with D unresolved. The CDR3 is 14 amino acids. Germline loops: CDR1 SGHAT, CDR2 FQNNGV. Deletions cut 1 base from V and 6 bases from J, with 13 bases between. This CDR3 reads CASSLGTGFGEQYF. The CDR3 DNA reads as TGTGCCAGCAGCTTAGGTACCGGGTTTGGCGAGCAGTACTTC.

The chain couples TRBV7-2 to TRBJ2-1, with 14 bases identical to TRBD2. This CDR3 is 15 amino acids long. CDR1 and CDR2 from the germline V gene are SGHTA and FQGNSA. V lost 5 bases to trimming and J lost 7 bases; unmatched junction nucleotides: 4. The CDR3 DNA reads as TGTGCCAGCAGCCGGGGACTAGCGGGAGCGAATGAGCAGTTCTTC. Translated: CASSRGLAGANEQFF.

This clone showed up just a few times. This chain joins TRBV7-2 and TRBJ2-2; 9 bases match TRBD1. J lost 2 bases, V lost 4 bases, and 5 bases had no gene match. CDR3 size: 16 residues. Germline V lookup: CDR1 SGHTA, CDR2 FQGNSA. Here the CDR3 reads CASSSYRGLNTGELFF. DNA of the CDR3: TGTGCCAGCAGCTCTTACAGGGGGCTTAACACCGGGGAGCTGTTTTTT.

The V and J genes are TRBV7-9 and TRBJ1-1; D remains unclear. This CDR3 comprises 15 residues. Germline V gene data show CDR1 as SEHNR and CDR2 as FQNEAQ (reference sequence). V lost 4 bases, J lost 1 base, and 13 bases lay in between. The CDR3 coding sequence is TGTGCCAGCAGCTCCCCGGACTTGACGAACACTGAAGCTTTCTTT. It specifies CASSSPDLTNTEAFF.

The CDR3 region is CASTGINQPQHF. DNA for the CDR3: TGTGCCAGCACAGGGATTAATCAGCCCCAGCATTTT. The J gene is TRBJ1-5, the V gene TRBV28; D might be TRBD1 (5 bases). Germline-derived CDR1 and CDR2 are MDHEN and SYDVKM. V lost 7 bases, J lost 4 bases, and 8 bases lay in between. The CDR3 is 12 residues long.

The V call is TRBV3-1 (or the pseudogene TRBV3-2), the J call TRBJ2-3, with D perhaps TRBD2 (7 bases). The CDR3 loop spans 17 amino acids. Germline CDR1 is LGHDT and CDR2 is YNNKEL (reference sequence). The V end was cut by 1 base, the J end by 2 bases, with 16 bases between. The CDR3 DNA follows: TGTGCCAGCAGCCAAGTCCTAGGGAGGGGGGACACAGATACGCAGTATTTT. Its protein product is CASSQVLGRGDTDTQYF.

The chain recombines TRBV4-2 with TRBJ1-1, with a possible D match to TRBD1 (5 bases). Germline V lookup: CDR1 LGHNA, CDR2 YNFKEQ. Trimming stripped 1 base from V and 1 base from J, with 10 bases between. This CDR3 is 15 amino acids long. CDR3 region: CASSQGGLGNTEAFF. CDR3 in DNA: TGTGCCAGCAGCCAAGGGGGACTCGGGAACACTGAAGCTTTCTTT.

V usage is TRBV5-1 and J usage is TRBJ2-7, with 9 nucleotides matching TRBD2. CDR1 is SGHRS, CDR2 YFSETQ, per germline. There are 14 residues in the CDR3. With V trimmed by 0 bases and J by 3 bases, 1 base remained unmatched. In nucleotides, the CDR3 is TGCGCCAGCAGCTTGGGCGGGGGGGACTACGAGCAGTACTTC. It codes for CASSLGGGDYEQYF.

The sample holds a few counts of this clone. J is TRBJ1-1 and V is TRBV11-2; D gene ambiguous. CDR1 is SGHAT and CDR2 is FQNNGV in the germline V gene. The CDR3 sequence is 12 residues long. V lost 8 bases to trimming and J lost 1 base, with 8 bases between them. The CDR3 nucleotides read TGTGCCAGCCAGGCAGGGAACACTGAAGCTTTCTTT. It translates to CASQAGNTEAFF.

J is TRBJ2-7 and V is TRBV6-1; TRBD1 agrees at 9 bases. CDR1 is MNHNS, CDR2 SASEGT, per germline. The CDR3 contains 15 residues. V was clipped by 1 base and J by 4 bases; unmatched bases: 5. The CDR3 spells CASSEGTGVGYEQYF. The CDR3 DNA sequence: TGTGCCAGCAGTGAAGGGACAGGGGTCGGGTACGAGCAGTACTTC.